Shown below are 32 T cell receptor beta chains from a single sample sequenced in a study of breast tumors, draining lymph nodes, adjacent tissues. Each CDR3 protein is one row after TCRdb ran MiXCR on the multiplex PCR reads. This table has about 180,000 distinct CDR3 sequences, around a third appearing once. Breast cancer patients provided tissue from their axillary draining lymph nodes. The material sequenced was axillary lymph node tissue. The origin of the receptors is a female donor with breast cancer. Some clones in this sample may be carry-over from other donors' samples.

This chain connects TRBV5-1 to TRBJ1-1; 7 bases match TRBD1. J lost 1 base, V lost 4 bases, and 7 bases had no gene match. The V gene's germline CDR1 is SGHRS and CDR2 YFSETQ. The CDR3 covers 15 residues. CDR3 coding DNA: TGCGCCAGCAGCCCAGGGGGGCCAAAGAACACTGAAGCTTTCTTT. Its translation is CASSPGGPKNTEAFF.

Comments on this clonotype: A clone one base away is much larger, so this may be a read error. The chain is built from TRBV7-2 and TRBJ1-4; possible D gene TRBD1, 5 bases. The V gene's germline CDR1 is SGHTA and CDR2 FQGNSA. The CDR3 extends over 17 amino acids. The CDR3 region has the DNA TGTGCCAGCAGCTTAAGCTGGGACGGAGCAACTAATGAACAACTGTTTTTT. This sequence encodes CASSLSWDGATNEQLFF.

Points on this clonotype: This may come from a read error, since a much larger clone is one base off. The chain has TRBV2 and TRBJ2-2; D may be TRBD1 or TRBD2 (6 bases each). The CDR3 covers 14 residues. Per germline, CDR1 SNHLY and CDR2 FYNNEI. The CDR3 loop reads CASSGAESTGEPFF. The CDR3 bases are TGTGCCAGCTCGGGGGCGGAGAGCACCGGGGAGCCGTTTTTT. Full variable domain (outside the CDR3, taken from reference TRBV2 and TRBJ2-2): EPEVTQTPSHQVTQMGQEVILRCVPISNHLYFYWYRQILGQKVEFLVSFYNNEISEKSEIFDDQFSVERPDGSNFTLKIRSTKLEDSAMYFCASSGAESTGEPFFGEGSRLTVL.

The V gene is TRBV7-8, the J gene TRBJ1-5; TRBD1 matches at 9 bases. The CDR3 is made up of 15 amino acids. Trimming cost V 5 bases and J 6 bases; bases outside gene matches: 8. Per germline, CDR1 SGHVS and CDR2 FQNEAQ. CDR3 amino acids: CASSPNRGPSQPQHF. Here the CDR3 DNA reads TGTGCCAGCAGCCCAAACAGGGGGCCGTCTCAGCCCCAGCATTTT.

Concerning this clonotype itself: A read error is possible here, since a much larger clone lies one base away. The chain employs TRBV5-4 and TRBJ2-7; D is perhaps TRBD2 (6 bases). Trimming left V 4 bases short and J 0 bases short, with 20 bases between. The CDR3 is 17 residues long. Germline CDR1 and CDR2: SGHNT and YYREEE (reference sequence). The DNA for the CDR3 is TGTGCCAGCAGCAGTCCCGCCGCGGGGCCGAGCTCCTACGAGCAGTACTTC. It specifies CASSSPAAGPSSYEQYF.

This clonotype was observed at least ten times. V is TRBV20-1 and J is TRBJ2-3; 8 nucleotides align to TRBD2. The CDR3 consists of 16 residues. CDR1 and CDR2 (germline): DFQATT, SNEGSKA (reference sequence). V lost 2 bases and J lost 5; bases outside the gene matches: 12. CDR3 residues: CSARLRVAGIGDTQYF. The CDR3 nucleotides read TGCAGTGCTAGATTGAGGGTAGCGGGGATAGGAGATACGCAGTATTTT.

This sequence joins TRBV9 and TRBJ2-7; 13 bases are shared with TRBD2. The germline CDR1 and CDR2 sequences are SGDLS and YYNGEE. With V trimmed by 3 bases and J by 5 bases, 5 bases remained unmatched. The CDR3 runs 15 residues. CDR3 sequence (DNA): TGTGCCAGCAGCGCCCGGACTAGCGGGAGAAACGAGCAGTACTTC. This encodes CASSARTSGRNEQYF.

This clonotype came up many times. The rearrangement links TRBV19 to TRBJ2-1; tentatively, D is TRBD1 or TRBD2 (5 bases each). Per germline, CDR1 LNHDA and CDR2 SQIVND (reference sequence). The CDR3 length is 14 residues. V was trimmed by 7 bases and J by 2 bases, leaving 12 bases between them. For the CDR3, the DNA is TGTGCCAGTAACACCGGGACGGCCTACAATGAGCAGTTCTTC. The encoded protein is CASNTGTAYNEQFF.

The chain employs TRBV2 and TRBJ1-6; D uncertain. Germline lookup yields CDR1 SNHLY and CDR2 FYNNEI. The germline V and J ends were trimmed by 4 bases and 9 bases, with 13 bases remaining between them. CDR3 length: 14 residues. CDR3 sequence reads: CASSAETNSSPLHF. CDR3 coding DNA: TGTGCCAGCAGTGCGGAGACAAATAGTTCACCCCTCCACTTT.

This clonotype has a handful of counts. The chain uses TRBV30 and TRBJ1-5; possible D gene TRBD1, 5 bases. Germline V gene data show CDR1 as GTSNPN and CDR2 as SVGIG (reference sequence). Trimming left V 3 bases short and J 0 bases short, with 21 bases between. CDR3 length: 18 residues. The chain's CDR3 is CAWRVVLPGALSNQPQHF. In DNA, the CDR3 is TGTGCCTGGAGGGTGGTCCTCCCTGGGGCGCTTAGCAATCAGCCCCAGCATTTT.

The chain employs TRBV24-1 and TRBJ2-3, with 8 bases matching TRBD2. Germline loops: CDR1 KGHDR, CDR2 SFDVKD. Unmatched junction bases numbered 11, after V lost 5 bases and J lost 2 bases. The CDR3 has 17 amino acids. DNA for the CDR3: TGTGCCACCAGTGCTAGACTTAGCGGGGAGTACACAGATACGCAGTATTTT. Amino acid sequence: CATSARLSGEYTDTQYF.

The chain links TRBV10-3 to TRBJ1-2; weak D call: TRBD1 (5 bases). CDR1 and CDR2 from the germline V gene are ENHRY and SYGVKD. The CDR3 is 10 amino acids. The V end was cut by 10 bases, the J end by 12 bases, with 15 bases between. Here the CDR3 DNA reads TGTGCCACAGGGACGGACGGAAACACCTTC. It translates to CATGTDGNTF.

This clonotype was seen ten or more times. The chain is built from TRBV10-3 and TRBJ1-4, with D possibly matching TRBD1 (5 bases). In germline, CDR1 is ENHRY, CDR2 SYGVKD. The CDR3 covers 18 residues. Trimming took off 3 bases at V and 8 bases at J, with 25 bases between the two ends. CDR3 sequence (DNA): TGTGCCATCAGTGATACCTCCCAGCCGGGACGATCAGGCGAAAAACTGTTTTTT. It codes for CAISDTSQPGRSGEKLFF.

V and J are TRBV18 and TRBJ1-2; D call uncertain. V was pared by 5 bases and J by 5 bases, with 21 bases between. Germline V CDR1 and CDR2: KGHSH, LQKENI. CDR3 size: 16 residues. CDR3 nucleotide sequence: TGTGCCAGCTCAACGTCAGGACTGGGCGCGGGGTATGGCTACACCTTC. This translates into CASSTSGLGAGYGYTF.

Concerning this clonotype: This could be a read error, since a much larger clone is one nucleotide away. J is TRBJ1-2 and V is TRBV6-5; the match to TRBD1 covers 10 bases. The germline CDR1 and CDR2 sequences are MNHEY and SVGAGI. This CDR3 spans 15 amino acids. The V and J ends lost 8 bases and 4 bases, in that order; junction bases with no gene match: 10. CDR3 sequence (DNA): TGTGCCAGCCGGCTGGGACAGGGGATTCGCTATGGCTACACCTTC. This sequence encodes CASRLGQGIRYGYTF.

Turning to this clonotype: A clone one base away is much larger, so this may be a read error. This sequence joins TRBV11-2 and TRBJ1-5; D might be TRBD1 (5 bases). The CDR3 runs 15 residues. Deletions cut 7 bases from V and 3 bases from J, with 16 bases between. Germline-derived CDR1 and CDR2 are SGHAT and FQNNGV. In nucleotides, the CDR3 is TGTGCCAGCACAGAAGGGGAGCGGGTCAATCAGCCCCAGCATTTT. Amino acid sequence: CASTEGERVNQPQHF.

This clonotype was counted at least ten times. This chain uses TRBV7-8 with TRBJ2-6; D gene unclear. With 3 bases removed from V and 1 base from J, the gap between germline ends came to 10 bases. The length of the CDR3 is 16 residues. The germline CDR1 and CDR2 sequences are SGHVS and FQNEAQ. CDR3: CASSFQVASGANVLTF. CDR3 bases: TGTGCCAGCAGCTTCCAGGTAGCATCTGGGGCCAACGTCCTGACTTTC.

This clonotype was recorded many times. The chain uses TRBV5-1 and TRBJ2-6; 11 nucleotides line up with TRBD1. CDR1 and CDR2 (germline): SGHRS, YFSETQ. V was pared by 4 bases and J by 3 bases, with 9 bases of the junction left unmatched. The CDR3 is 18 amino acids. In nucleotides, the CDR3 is TGCGCCAGCAGCACCCGGGACAGGGGGAACATTGGGGCCAACGTCCTGACTTTC. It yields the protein CASSTRDRGNIGANVLTF.

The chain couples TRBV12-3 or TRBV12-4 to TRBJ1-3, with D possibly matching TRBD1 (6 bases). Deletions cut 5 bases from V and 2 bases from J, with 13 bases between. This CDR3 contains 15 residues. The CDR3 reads CASSQGTPPGNTIYF. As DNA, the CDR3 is TGTGCCAGCAGTCAGGGGACTCCTCCTGGAAACACCATATATTTT.

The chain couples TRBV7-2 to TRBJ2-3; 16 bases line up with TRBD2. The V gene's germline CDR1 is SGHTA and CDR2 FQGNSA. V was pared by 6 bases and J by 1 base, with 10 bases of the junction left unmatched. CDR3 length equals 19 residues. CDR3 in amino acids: CASSRSGTSGRGGTDTQYF. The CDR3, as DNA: TGTGCCAGCAGTCGATCCGGGACTAGCGGGAGGGGCGGCACAGATACGCAGTATTTT.

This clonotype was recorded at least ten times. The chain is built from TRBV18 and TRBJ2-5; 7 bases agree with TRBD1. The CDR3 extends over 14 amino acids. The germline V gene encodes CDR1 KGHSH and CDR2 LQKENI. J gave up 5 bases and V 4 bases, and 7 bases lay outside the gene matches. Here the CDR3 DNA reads TGTGCCAGCTCACGACAGGGTGGCTGGGAGACCCAGTACTTC. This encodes CASSRQGGWETQYF.

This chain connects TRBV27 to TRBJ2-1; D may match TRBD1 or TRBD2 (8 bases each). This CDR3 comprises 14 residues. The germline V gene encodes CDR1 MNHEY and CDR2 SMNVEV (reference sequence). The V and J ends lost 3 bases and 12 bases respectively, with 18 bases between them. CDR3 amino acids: CASSLSTGAGGQFF. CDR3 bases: TGTGCCAGCAGTTTGTCGACAGGGGCGGGGGGGCAGTTCTTC.

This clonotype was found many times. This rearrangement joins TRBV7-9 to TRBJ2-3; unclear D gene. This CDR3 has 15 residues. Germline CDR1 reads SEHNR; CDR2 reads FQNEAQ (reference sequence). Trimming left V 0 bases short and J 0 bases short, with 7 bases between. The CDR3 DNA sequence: TGTGCCAGCAGCTTAGCAGGCACAAGCACAGATACGCAGTATTTT. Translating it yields CASSLAGTSTDTQYF.

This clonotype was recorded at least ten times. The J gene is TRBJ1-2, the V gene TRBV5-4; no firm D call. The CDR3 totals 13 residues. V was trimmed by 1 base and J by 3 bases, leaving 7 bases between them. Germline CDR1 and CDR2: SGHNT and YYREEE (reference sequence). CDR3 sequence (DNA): TGTGCCAGCAGCTTGCCCCAGGACTATGGCTACACCTTC. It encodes CASSLPQDYGYTF.

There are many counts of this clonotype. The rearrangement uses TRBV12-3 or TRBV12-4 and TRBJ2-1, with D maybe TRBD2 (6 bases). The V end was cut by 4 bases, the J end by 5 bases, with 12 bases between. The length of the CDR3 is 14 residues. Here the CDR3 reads CASSSVGGDNEQFF. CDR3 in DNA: TGTGCCAGCAGTTCGGTAGGAGGGGACAATGAGCAGTTCTTC.

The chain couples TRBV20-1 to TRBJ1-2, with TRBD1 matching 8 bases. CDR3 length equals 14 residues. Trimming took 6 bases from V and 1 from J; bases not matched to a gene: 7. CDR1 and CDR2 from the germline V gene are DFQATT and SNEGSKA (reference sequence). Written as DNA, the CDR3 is TGCAGTGCCAGGTCGACAGGGGTTAACTATGGCTACACCTTC. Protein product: CSARSTGVNYGYTF.

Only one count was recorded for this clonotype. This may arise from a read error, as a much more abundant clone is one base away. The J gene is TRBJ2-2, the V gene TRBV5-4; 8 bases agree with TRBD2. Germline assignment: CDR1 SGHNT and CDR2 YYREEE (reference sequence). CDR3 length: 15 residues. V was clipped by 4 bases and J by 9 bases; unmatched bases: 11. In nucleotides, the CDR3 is TGTGCCAGCAGCCCCTCGGGGGGGCGAACCAGGGAGCTGTTTTTT. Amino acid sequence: CASSPSGGRTRELFF. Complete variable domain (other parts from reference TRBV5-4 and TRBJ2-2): ETGVTQSPTHLIKTRGQQVTLRCSSQSGHNTVSWYQQALGQGPQFIFQYYREEENGRGNFPPRFSGLQFPNYSSELNVNALELDDSALYLCASSPSGGRTRELFFGEGSRLTVL.

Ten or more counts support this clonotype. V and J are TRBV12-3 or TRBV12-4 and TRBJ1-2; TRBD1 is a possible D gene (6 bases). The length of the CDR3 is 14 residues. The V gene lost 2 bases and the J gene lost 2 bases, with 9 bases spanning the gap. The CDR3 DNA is TGTGCCAGCAGTTTATCCGGACAGAACTATGGCTACACCTTC. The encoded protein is CASSLSGQNYGYTF.

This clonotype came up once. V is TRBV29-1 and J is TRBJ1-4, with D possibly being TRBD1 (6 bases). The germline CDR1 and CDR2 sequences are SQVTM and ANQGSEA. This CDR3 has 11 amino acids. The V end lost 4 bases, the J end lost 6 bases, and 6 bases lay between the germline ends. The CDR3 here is CSVGTDEKLFF. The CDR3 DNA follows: TGCAGCGTTGGGACAGATGAAAAACTGTTTTTT.

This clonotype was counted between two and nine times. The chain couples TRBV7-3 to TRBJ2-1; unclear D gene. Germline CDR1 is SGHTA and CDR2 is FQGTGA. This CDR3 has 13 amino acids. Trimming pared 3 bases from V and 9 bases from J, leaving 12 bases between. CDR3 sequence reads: CASSFPPAGEQFF. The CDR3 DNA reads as TGTGCCAGCAGCTTCCCCCCAGCCGGTGAGCAGTTCTTC.

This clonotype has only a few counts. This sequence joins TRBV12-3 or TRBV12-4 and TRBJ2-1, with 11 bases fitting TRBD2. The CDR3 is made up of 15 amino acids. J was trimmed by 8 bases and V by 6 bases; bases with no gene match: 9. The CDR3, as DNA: TGTGCCAGCAGAATCACTAGCGGGAGTATCTATGAGCAGTTCTTC. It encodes CASRITSGSIYEQFF.

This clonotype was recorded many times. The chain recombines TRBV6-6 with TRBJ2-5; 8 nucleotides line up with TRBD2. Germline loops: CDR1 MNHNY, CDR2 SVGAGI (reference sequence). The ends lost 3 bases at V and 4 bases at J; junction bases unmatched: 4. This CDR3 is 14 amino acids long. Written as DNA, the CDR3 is TGTGCCAGCAGTTATACGGCGGGGGGAGAGACCCAGTACTTC. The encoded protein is CASSYTAGGETQYF.